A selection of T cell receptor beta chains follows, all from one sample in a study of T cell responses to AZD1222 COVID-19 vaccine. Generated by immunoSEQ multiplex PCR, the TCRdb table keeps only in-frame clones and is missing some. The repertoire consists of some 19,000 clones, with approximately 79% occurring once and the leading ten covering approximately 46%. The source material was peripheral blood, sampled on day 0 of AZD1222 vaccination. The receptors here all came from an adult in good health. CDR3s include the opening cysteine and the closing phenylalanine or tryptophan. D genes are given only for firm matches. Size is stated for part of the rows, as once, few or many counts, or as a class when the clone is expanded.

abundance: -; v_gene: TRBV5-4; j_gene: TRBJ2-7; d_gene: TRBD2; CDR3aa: CASSLNYGTSAYEQYF; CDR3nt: TGTGCCAGCAGCTTAAACTACGGGACTAGCGCCTACGAGCAGTACTTC
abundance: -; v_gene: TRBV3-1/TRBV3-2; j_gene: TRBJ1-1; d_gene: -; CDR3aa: CASSQSSTVMNTEAFF; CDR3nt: TGTGCCAGCAGCCAAAGTAGTACAGTCATGAACACTGAAGCTTTCTTT
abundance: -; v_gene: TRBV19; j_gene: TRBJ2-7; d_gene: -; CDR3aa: CASSLLYEGESAYEQYF; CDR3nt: TGTGCCAGTAGCCTATTGTACGAGGGAGAGTCAGCCTACGAGCAGTACTTC
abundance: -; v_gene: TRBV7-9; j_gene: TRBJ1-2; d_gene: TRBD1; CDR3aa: CASGTGGSYTF; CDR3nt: TGTGCCAGTGGGACAGGGGGGAGCTACACCTTC
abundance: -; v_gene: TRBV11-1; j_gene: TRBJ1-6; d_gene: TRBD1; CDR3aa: CASSLTAGGSSPLHF; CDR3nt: TGTGCCAGCAGCTTAACAGCAGGGGGAAGTTCACCCCTCCACTTT
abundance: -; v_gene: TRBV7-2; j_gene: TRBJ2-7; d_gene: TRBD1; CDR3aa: CASSSHRGSYEQYF; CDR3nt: TGTGCCAGCAGCTCTCACAGGGGATCCTACGAGCAGTACTTC
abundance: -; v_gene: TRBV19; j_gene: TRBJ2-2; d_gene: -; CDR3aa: CASSPPGPRGGELFF; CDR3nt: TGTGCCAGTAGTCCCCCCGGACCCCGGGGCGGGGAGCTGTTTTTT
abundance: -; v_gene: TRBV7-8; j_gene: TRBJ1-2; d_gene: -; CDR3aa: CASSVSGSYYGYTF; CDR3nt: TGTGCCAGCAGCGTTTCAGGCAGTTACTATGGCTACACCTTC
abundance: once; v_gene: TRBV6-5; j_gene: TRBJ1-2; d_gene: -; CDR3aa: CASSPSSNYGYTF; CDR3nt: TGTGCCAGCAGTCCTAGTTCGAACTATGGCTACACCTTC
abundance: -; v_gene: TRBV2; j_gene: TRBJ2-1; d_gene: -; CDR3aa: CASSGPAGSYNEQFF; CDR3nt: TGTGCCAGCAGTGGGCCCGCCGGGTCCTACAATGAGCAGTTCTTC
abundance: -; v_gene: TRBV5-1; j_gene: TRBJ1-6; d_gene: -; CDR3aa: CASSFSVSGNSPLHF; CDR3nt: TGCGCCAGCAGCTTTTCGGTGAGCGGGAATTCACCCCTCCACTTT
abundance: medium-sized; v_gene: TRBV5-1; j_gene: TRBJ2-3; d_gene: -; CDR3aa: CASTPDLGTDTQYF; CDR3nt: TGCGCCAGCACCCCGGACCTTGGCACAGATACGCAGTATTTT
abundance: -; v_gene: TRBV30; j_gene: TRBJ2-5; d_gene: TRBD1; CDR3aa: CAWKPGQAGETQYF; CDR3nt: TGTGCCTGGAAACCGGGACAGGCCGGCGAGACCCAGTACTTC
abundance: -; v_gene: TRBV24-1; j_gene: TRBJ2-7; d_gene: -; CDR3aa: CATSDGDETYEQYF; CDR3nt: TGTGCCACCAGTGATGGAGACGAGACCTACGAGCAGTACTTC
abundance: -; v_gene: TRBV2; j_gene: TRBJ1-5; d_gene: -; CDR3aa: CASSGEQYSNQPQHF; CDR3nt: TGTGCCAGCAGTGGGGAACAGTACAGCAATCAGCCCCAGCATTTT
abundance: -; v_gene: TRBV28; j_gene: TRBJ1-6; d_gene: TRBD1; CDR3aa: CASNRGRHSPLHF; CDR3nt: TGTGCCAGCAACAGGGGTAGGCATTCACCCCTCCACTTT
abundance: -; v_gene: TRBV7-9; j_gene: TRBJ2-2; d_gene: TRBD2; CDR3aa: CASSVSGTSHGELFF; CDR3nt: TGTGCCAGCAGCGTCTCAGGGACTAGCCACGGGGAGCTGTTTTTT
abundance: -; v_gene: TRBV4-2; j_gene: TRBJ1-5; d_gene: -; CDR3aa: CASSQELHSKRPQHF; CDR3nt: TGTGCCAGCAGCCAAGAGTTGCACAGCAAAAGGCCCCAGCATTTT
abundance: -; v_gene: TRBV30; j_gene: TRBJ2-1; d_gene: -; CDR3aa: CAWSASGASSPFF; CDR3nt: TGTGCCTGGAGTGCCTCAGGGGCCTCGAGTCCGTTCTTC
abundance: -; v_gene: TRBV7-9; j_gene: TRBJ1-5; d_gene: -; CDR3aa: CASSPTEGNQPQHF; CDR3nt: TGTGCCAGCAGCCCTACCGAGGGGAATCAGCCCCAGCATTTT
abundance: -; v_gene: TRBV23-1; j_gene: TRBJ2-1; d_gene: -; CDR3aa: CASSQWLNEQFF; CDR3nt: TGCGCCAGCAGTCAATGGCTCAATGAGCAGTTCTTC
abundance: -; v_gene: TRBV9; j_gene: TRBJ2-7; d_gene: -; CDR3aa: CASSERGDSYEQYF; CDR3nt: TGTGCCAGCAGCGAGAGGGGGGACTCCTACGAGCAGTACTTC
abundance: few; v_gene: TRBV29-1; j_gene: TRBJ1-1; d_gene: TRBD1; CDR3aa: CSVGTGGDEAFF; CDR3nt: TGCAGCGTGGGGACAGGGGGCGATGAAGCTTTCTTT
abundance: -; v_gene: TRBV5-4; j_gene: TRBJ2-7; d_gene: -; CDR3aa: CASSDGQNRYEQYF; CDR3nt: TGTGCCAGCAGCGACGGACAGAATAGATACGAGCAGTACTTC
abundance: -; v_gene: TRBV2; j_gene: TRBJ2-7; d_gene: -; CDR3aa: CASSDNLGAAGLQYF; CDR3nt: TGTGCCAGCAGTGACAATCTTGGGGCAGCTGGGTTGCAGTACTTC
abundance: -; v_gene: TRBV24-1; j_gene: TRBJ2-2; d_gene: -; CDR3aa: CATSDTLFGELFF; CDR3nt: TGTGCCACCAGTGATACGCTTTTCGGGGAGCTGTTTTTT
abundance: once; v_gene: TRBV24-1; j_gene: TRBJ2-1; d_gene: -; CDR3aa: CATSDGPTNEQFF; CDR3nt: TGTGCCACCAGTGATGGTCCCACCAATGAGCAGTTCTTC
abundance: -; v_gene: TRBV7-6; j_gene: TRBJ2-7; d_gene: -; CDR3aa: CASSLIAGGKNEQYF; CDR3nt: TGTGCCAGCAGCCTTATCGCCGGGGGCAAGAACGAGCAGTACTTC
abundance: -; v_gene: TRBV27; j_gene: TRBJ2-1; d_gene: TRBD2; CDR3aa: CASLVAGGSDEQFF; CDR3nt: TGTGCCAGTCTCGTAGCGGGAGGGAGCGATGAGCAGTTCTTC
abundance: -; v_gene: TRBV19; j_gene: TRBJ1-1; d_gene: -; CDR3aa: CASADRMNTEAFF; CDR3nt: TGTGCCAGTGCTGACAGGATGAACACTGAAGCTTTCTTT
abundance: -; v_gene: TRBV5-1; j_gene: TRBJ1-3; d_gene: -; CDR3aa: CASSLAGGASSGNTIYF; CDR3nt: TGCGCCAGCAGCTTGGCCGGGGGGGCCAGCTCTGGAAACACCATATATTTT
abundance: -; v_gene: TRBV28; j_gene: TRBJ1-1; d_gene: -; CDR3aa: CASFFRGNTEAFF; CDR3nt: TGTGCCAGCTTCTTCAGGGGGAACACTGAAGCTTTCTTT
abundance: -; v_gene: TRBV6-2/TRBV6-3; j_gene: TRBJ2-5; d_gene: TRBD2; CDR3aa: CASSGGLAGQETQYF; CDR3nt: TGTGCCAGCAGTGGTGGACTAGCGGGGCAAGAGACCCAGTACTTC
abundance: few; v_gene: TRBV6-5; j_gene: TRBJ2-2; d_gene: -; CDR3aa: CASSYSAATTGELFF; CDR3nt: TGTGCCAGCAGTTACTCGGCAGCAACCACCGGGGAGCTGTTTTTT
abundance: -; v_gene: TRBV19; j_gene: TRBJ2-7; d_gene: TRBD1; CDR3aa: CASSTLGQGPTGEQYF; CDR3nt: TGTGCCAGTAGTACCCTGGGACAGGGGCCTACGGGGGAGCAGTACTTC
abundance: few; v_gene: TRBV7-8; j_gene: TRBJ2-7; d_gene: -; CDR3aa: CASSPRGGSSYEQYF; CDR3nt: TGTGCCAGCAGCCCCAGGGGGGGGTCCTCCTACGAGCAGTACTTC
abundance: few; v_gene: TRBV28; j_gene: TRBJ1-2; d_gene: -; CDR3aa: CASSLGTASAGYTF; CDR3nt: TGTGCCAGCAGTTTAGGGACGGCCAGCGCGGGCTACACCTTC
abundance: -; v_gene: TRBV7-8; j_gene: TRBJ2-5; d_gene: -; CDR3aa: CASSLVGSGETQYF; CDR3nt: TGTGCCAGCAGCTTAGTCGGGAGCGGGGAGACCCAGTACTTC
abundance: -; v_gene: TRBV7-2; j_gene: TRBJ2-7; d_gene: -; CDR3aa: CASSSRVEQYF; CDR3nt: TGTGCCAGCAGCTCCAGGGTCGAGCAGTACTTC
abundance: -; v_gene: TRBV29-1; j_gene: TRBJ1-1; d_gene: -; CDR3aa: CSVGRSVQGEAFF; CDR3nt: TGCAGCGTTGGTCGGTCAGTTCAGGGTGAAGCTTTCTTT
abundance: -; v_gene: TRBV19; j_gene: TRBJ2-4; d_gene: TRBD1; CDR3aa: CASSPSQGQGLAKNIQYF; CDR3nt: TGTGCCAGTAGTCCAAGCCAGGGACAGGGACTAGCCAAAAACATTCAGTACTTC
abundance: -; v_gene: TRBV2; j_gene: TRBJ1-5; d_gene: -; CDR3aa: CASIETGPHNQPQHF; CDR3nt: TGTGCCAGCATTGAGACCGGGCCTCACAATCAGCCCCAGCATTTT
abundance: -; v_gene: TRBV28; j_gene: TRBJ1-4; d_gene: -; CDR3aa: CASSLVRGNEKLFF; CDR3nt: TGTGCCAGCAGCCTCGTACGGGGGAATGAAAAACTGTTTTTT
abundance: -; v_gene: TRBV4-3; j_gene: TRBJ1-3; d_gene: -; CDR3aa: CASSQDWGLSGNTIYF; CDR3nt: TGCGCCAGCAGCCAAGACTGGGGTCTTTCTGGAAACACCATATATTTT
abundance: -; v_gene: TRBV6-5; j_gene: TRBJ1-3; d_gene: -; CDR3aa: CASSYSAGAAGNTIYF; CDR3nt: TGTGCCAGCAGTTACTCGGCAGGCGCAGCTGGAAACACCATATATTTT
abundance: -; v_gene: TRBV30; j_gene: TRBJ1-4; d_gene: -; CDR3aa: CAWQGPNEKLFF; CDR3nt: TGTGCCTGGCAGGGCCCAAATGAAAAACTGTTTTTT
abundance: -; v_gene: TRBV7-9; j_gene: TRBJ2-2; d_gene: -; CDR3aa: CASSLGYSLTTNTGELFF; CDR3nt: TGTGCCAGCAGCTTAGGTTACAGCCTTACAACTAACACCGGGGAGCTGTTTTTT
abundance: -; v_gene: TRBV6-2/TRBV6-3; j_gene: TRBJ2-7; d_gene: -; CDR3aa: CASSANRFTGGVYEQYF; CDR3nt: TGTGCCAGCAGTGCCAACCGCTTTACGGGGGGCGTCTACGAGCAGTACTTC
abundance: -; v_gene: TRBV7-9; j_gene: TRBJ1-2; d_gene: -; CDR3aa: CASSLGTYGYTF; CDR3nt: TGTGCCAGCAGCTTGGGGACCTATGGCTACACCTTC
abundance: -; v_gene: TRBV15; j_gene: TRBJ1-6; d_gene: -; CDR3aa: CATSRDRMLGPSVTNSPLHF; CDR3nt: TGTGCCACCAGCAGAGATCGCATGTTAGGGCCCTCCGTCACTAATTCACCCCTCCACTTT
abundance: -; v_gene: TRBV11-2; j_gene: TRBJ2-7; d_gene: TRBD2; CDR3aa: CASSLTVLAASYEQYF; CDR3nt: TGTGCCAGCAGCTTAACCGTACTAGCGGCTTCCTACGAGCAGTACTTC
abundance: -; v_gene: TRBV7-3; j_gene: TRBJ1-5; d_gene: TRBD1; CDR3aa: CASSLDRGQPQHF; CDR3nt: TGTGCCAGCAGCTTAGACAGGGGACAGCCCCAGCATTTT